These 4 T cell receptor beta chains were all obtained from the same sample, sequenced in a study of Ad26.COV2.S vaccination and SARS-CoV-2 variants. The method was immunoSEQ multiplex PCR; TCRdb's version includes in-frame clones alone and lacks a portion of them. Here the sample spans roughly 300,000 clones, around 90% being singletons. Treatment here: roughly 19 received Ad26.COV2.S at low or high dose, single or two shots; 5 received placebo; per-sample allocation not given. Day 63 after the first vaccine or placebo injection was the time point for sampling. This specimen was peripheral blood, taken in a trial of Ad26.COV2.S vaccine versus placebo. The source is a person between 18 and 59 years old who received the Ad26.COV2.S COVID-19 vaccine or a placebo.

V gene TRBV29-1 combines with J gene TRBJ1-6, with TRBD1 matching over 7 bases. CDR1 SQVTM and CDR2 ANQGSEA come from the germline V gene. J gave up 7 bases and V 5 bases, and 8 bases lay outside the gene matches. The CDR3 totals 14 residues. In DNA, the CDR3 is TGCAGCGTTTCTGAGGGACAGCGAAATTCACCCCTCCACTTT. Protein sequence: CSVSEGQRNSPLHF.

The chain couples TRBV7-3 to TRBJ2-6; 8 positions agree with TRBD1. Losses at the gene ends were 8 bases for V and 2 bases for J; bases not matched to a gene: 5. The germline V gene has CDR1 SGHTA and CDR2 FQGTGA. The CDR3 length is 15 residues. DNA of the CDR3: TGTGCCAGCCGGACGGACAGGGCTGGGGCCAACGTCCTGACTTTC. This encodes CASRTDRAGANVLTF.

This clone has more than one count but fewer than ten. V and J are TRBV2 and TRBJ1-2; D not resolved. The CDR3 has 12 amino acids. Per the germline V gene, CDR1 is SNHLY and CDR2 is FYNNEI. V was cut by 6 bases and J by 4 bases, with 9 bases left in between. The CDR3 nucleotides read TGTGCCAGCAGAGAGGGTCTCTATGGCTACACCTTC. Translated, it gives CASREGLYGYTF.

Of note for this clone: The junction departs from the called germline gene at one end, perhaps through a read error. The chain carries TRBV4-3 and TRBJ2-1, with a tentative D call TRBD2 (5 bases). Germline V gene sequence: CDR1 LGHNA, CDR2 YSLEER. This CDR3 spans 20 amino acids. CDR3 bases: TGCGCCAACAGCCAAGAGGTAGCGCCACCCTACCTGAGCTCCTACAATGAGCAGTTCTTC. Amino acid sequence: CANSQEVAPPYLSSYNEQFF.